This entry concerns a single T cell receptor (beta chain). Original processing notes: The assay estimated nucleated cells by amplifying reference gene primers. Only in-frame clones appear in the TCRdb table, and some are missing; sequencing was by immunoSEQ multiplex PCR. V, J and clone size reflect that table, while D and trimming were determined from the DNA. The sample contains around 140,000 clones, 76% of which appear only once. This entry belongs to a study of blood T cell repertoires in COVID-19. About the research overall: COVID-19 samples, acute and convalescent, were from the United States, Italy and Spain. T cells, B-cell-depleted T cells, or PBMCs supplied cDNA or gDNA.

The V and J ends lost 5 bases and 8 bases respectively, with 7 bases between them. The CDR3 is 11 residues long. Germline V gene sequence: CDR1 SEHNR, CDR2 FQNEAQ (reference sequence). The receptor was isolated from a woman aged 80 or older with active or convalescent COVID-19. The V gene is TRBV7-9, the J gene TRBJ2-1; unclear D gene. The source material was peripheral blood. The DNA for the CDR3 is TGTGCCAGCAGCCAAGCCCATGAGCAGTTCTTC. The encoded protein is CASSQAHEQFF.